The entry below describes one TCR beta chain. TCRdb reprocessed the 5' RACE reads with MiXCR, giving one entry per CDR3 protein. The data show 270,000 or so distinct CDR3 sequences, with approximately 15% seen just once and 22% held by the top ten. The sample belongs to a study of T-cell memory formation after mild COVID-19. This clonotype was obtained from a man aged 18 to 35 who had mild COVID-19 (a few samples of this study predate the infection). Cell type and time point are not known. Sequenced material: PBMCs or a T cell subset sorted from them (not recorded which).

The CDR3 DNA reads TGTGCCAGCTCACCCGGGACGGCGGCCTACGAGCAGTACTTC. Amino acid sequence: CASSPGTAAYEQYF. The chain carries TRBV18 and TRBJ2-7, with D perhaps given as TRBD1 or TRBD2 (5 bases each). The germline gives CDR1 KGHSH, CDR2 LQKENI. CDR3 size: 14 residues. The V and J ends lost 3 bases and 2 bases respectively, with 11 bases between them.